This T cell receptor (beta chain) was identified during a study of CD8+CD57+ T cells in acquired aplastic anemia. On the study more broadly: Sorted CD4+ and CD8+ cells yielded about 2.9 ug of DNA on average. Healthy donors yielded roughly 9.8 million CD4+ cell reads on average.

Profiling that covered TCR beta VDJ and CDR3 relied on genomic DNA as its template. Using its own MiXCR run on the reads, TCRdb lists one record per CDR3 protein. The sample carries 350,000 to 450,000 distinct CDR3 sequences, 65% to 80% recorded once. A remark on this clonotype: Likely a read error: the CDR3 ends without its conserved phenylalanine or tryptophan. The DNA is omitted, as the CDR3 cannot be located on it reliably, and the CDR3 follows TCRdb's listing.

Germline V gene lookup returns CDR1 SGHTA and CDR2 FQGNSA. Both ends counted, the CDR3 spans 13 residues. The V gene is TRBV7-2, the J gene TRBJ2-1; whether TRBD1, the table's D call, matches the DNA was not checked. The sequence derives from a human donor in good health, serving as a control. Sequencing used sorted CD4+, CD8+, or CD8+CD57+ T cells (not recorded which) from PBMCs. The CDR3 loop is CASSLVRYSGANV.